This TCR beta chain emerged from a study of vaccination and CD4 T cells after COVID-19. Study as a whole: The control cultures got either a CEFX pool, an HIV-1 Nef pool, or no peptide at all. Broader study findings: Within the convalescent patients, a median around 90% of the SARS-CoV-2-reactive clones were ones that appeared only post-vaccination.

A remark on this clonotype: Its antigen remains unidentified.

Treatment specified: roughly 11-day PBMC culture with coronavirus spike peptide pools or control peptides (ViraFEST assay). Unexposed donor CD4+ T cells predated the COVID-19 pandemic, collected 2011-2018. Per well, 2 million to 2.5 million PBMCs were cultured in the presence of approximately 9.4 IU/ml IL-2 and around 10 ug/ml peptide pools. By negative selection, CD4+ T cells were isolated once culture had run for around ten days. In germline, CDR1 is ENHRY, CDR2 SYGVKD. With 6 bases removed from V and 6 bases from J, the gap between germline ends came to 9 bases. The CDR3 is 13 residues long. Sequencing of cultured CD4+ T cell DNA used the Oncomine TCR Beta short-read assay. TCRdb ran MiXCR on the PCR reads and lists one entry per CDR3 protein. Of 7,000 to 9,500 distinct CDR3 sequences in the sample, 36% were seen once.

The rearrangement joins TRBV10-3 to TRBJ1-6; maybe TRBD1 (6 bases). The sequencing sample was made of CD4+ T cells from blood, cultured in vitro. The clonotype was recovered from a human donor in good health. This chain's CDR3 is CAIRGQINSPLHF. The CDR3 DNA reads TGTGCCATCAGAGGACAGATTAATTCACCCCTCCACTTT.